Sequencing of this T cell receptor beta chain was carried out in a study of OX40 agonist ivuxolimab in advanced cancers. General study points: Partial responders dosed at 0.1-3.0 mg/kg displayed clonal expansion ranking among the lowest. Average numbers of expanded clones were greater in CD8+ T cells than in CD4+. At 0.1 to 3.0 mg/kg and by week 6, clonal expansion occurred in CD4+ and CD8+ blood T cells. The specificity for antigen of the expanded peripheral T cells was not determined.

Libraries were prepared by immunoSEQ multiplex PCR; TCRdb keeps only in-frame clonotypes and omits some of them. The table records about 64,000 clones, around 90% of them present only once. The ends lost 6 bases at V and 2 bases at J; junction bases unmatched: 4. Per germline, CDR1 MNHEY and CDR2 SVGAGI. This CDR3 is 14 amino acids long. About this clone: What it binds is not known.

The receptor's source is an adult with an advanced solid tumor such as melanoma, head and neck, liver or kidney cancer. The input for sequencing was CD4+ or CD8+ T cells sorted from blood, taken in a trial of the OX40 agonist ivuxolimab. The chain joins TRBV6-5 to TRBJ2-7; 10 bases are a match to TRBD2. In nucleotides, the CDR3 is TGTGCCAGCAGCCGGACTAGCGGAACCTACGAGCAGTACTTC. Encoded protein: CASSRTSGTYEQYF.